A selection of T cell receptor beta chains follows, all from one sample in a study of OX40 agonist ivuxolimab in advanced cancers. The assay was immunoSEQ multiplex PCR, and TCRdb's table has in-frame clones only and misses some. The table lists over 10,000 clones, 65% to 90% of them singletons. This specimen was CD4+ or CD8+ T cells sorted from blood, taken in a trial of the OX40 agonist ivuxolimab. The receptors derive from an adult with an advanced solid tumor such as melanoma, head and neck, liver or kidney cancer. Each CDR3 is given with its conserved first and last residue. D genes are given only for firm matches. Expanded clones are given a class, and other clones once, few, many or no size at all.

CDR3: CASSQGERGNEQFF
DNA: TGCGCCAGCAGCCAAGGCGAACGCGGCAATGAGCAGTTCTTC
size: NA
V: TRBV4-1
D: NA
J: TRBJ2-1

CDR3: CASSLGGSNQPQHF
DNA: TGTGCCAGCAGTTTGGGAGGTAGCAATCAGCCCCAGCATTTT
size: NA
V: TRBV27
D: NA
J: TRBJ1-5

CDR3: CAWSVGSGEPYNEQFF
DNA: TGTGCCTGGAGTGTGGGTAGCGGGGAACCCTACAATGAGCAGTTCTTC
size: NA
V: TRBV30
D: TRBD2
J: TRBJ2-1

CDR3: CASSASGRAPYEQYF
DNA: TGCGCCAGCAGCGCTAGCGGGAGGGCCCCCTACGAGCAGTACTTC
size: NA
V: TRBV5-1
D: TRBD2
J: TRBJ2-7

CDR3: CASSQVGTVSNQPQHF
DNA: TGCGCCAGCAGCCAAGTAGGGACAGTTAGCAATCAGCCCCAGCATTTT
size: once
V: TRBV4-1
D: TRBD1
J: TRBJ1-5

CDR3: CASSQPSGRPYNEQFF
DNA: TGTGCCAGCAGCCAGCCTAGCGGGAGACCATACAATGAGCAGTTCTTC
size: NA
V: TRBV14
D: TRBD2
J: TRBJ2-1

CDR3: CASLRLRELYSDTQYF
DNA: TGTGCCAGCCTCCGCCTGCGGGAGTTATATTCAGATACGCAGTATTTT
size: NA
V: TRBV11-2
D: TRBD2
J: TRBJ2-3

CDR3: CASLRRGTFRGELFF
DNA: TGTGCCAGCCTTCGCAGGGGCACCTTCCGGGGGGAGCTGTTTTTT
size: NA
V: TRBV6-6
D: NA
J: TRBJ2-2

CDR3: CASSARMGNDEQFF
DNA: TGTGCCAGCAGCGCCCGCATGGGGAACGATGAGCAGTTCTTC
size: NA
V: TRBV7-9
D: NA
J: TRBJ2-1

CDR3: CASSLYGEGQPQHF
DNA: TGTGCCAGCAGTTTGTACGGGGAAGGTCAGCCCCAGCATTTT
size: once
V: TRBV27
D: NA
J: TRBJ1-5

CDR3: CASSLDGRMIGYEQYF
DNA: TGTGCCAGCAGCTTAGATGGCAGGATGATAGGGTACGAGCAGTACTTC
size: NA
V: TRBV7-6
D: NA
J: TRBJ2-7

CDR3: CAWSPGTIPGTDTQYF
DNA: TGTGCCTGGAGTCCAGGGACTATCCCGGGCACAGATACGCAGTATTTT
size: few
V: TRBV30
D: TRBD2
J: TRBJ2-3

CDR3: CASSLRQENQPQHF
DNA: TGTGCCAGCAGCTTGAGACAGGAGAATCAGCCCCAGCATTTT
size: NA
V: TRBV5-6
D: NA
J: TRBJ1-5

CDR3: CASSGEGSEGETQYF
DNA: TGCGCCAGCAGCGGAGAAGGCTCCGAGGGGGAGACCCAGTACTTC
size: NA
V: TRBV5-1
D: NA
J: TRBJ2-5

CDR3: CASSQLVGTGSSYEQYF
DNA: TGCGCCAGCAGTCAATTAGTCGGGACAGGGAGCTCCTACGAGCAGTACTTC
size: NA
V: TRBV23-1
D: TRBD1
J: TRBJ2-7

CDR3: CAPLPGVCNQPQHF
DNA: TGTGCCCCCCTCCCCGGGGTATGCAATCAGCCCCAGCATTTT
size: NA
V: TRBV27
D: NA
J: TRBJ1-5

CDR3: CASSFPSGVEQYF
DNA: TGTGCCAGCAGTTTCCCCTCAGGGGTCGAGCAGTACTTC
size: NA
V: TRBV28
D: NA
J: TRBJ2-7

CDR3: CASSETLRPQHF
DNA: TGCGCCAGCAGTGAGACTCTCCGGCCCCAGCATTTT
size: NA
V: TRBV10-2
D: NA
J: TRBJ1-5

CDR3: CASSLAGGGETQYF
DNA: TGTGCCAGCAGCTTAGCGGGAGGGGGAGAGACCCAGTACTTC
size: NA
V: TRBV5-5
D: TRBD2
J: TRBJ2-5